These 8 T cell receptor beta chains were sequenced from one sample in a study of blood T cell repertoires in COVID-19 (TCRdb year 2020). The library came from the immunoSEQ multiplex PCR assay. TCRdb carries this immuneACCESS record with in-frame sequences only. Its versions omit some clonotypes, under half of them owing to an unresolved V gene in the studies checked, with the rest unexplained. The sample has about 110,000 clones on record, roughly 88% of them singletons. The ten largest clones capture 6.8% of the sample. Sequenced: peripheral blood. These receptors were collected from a man aged 45-60 years with active or convalescent COVID-19.

This clone was seen a single time. The DNA for the CDR3 is TGTGCCATTCAGGGATCCCTGACTGAAGCTTTCTTT. Its translation is CAIQGSLTEAFF. The V and J genes are TRBV28 and TRBJ1-1; D might be TRBD1 (5 bases). The ends were cut back, 10 bases at V and 5 bases at J, with 14 bases in the middle. This CDR3 has 12 residues. CDR1 MDHEN and CDR2 SYDVKM come from the germline V gene.

This chain connects TRBV12-3 or TRBV12-4 to TRBJ1-5, with D unclear. V was cut by 2 bases and J by 1 base, with 3 bases left in between. This CDR3 has 13 amino acids. As DNA, the CDR3 is TGTGCCAGCAGTTTATCAAGCAATCAGCCCCAGCATTTT. The encoded protein is CASSLSSNQPQHF.

This chain connects TRBV10-3 to TRBJ2-1, with 8 bases matching TRBD2. Germline CDR1 and CDR2: ENHRY and SYGVKD. This CDR3 region has 11 residues. J gave up 11 bases and V 6 bases, and 3 bases lay outside the gene matches. CDR3 coding DNA: TGTGCCATCAGACGGGAGGGACAGCAGTTCTTC. Translation gives CAIRREGQQFF.

This sequence joins TRBV9 and TRBJ2-7; a weak D match, TRBD2 (5 bases). Trimming removed 4 bases from V and 8 bases from J, with 19 bases in between. The CDR3 runs 14 residues. Germline V CDR1 and CDR2: SGDLS, YYNGEE. DNA for the CDR3: TGTGCCAGCAGCCCCCCCGGTTCCGAGCGGAAGCAGTACTTC. Its protein product is CASSPPGSERKQYF.

This chain joins TRBV7-6 and TRBJ1-5; maybe TRBD1 (5 bases). The CDR3 has 16 amino acids. Looked up from germline, CDR1 is SGHVS and CDR2 is FNYEAQ. The V end lost 1 base, the J end lost 3 bases, and 13 bases lay between the germline ends. The CDR3 region is CASSLGQGGPNQPQHF. In nucleotides, the CDR3 is TGTGCCAGCAGCTTAGGGCAGGGCGGCCCCAATCAGCCCCAGCATTTT.

The chain carries TRBV7-9 and TRBJ2-1; D is possibly TRBD1 (6 bases). CDR3 length: 15 residues. V lost 5 bases, J lost 7 bases, and 18 bases lay in between. Per germline, CDR1 SEHNR and CDR2 FQNEAQ (reference sequence). The CDR3 sequence is CASSLVAGEKNEQFF. Here the CDR3 DNA reads TGTGCCAGCAGCCTGGTGGCAGGGGAAAAAAATGAGCAGTTCTTC. Drawing the rest from reference TRBV7-9 and TRBJ2-1, the complete variable domain is DTGVSQNPRHKITKRGQNVTFRCDPISEHNRLYWYRQTLGQGPEFLTYFQNEAQLEKSRLLSDRFSAERPKGSFSTLEIQRTEQGDSAMYLCASSLVAGEKNEQFFGPGTRLTVL.

DNA for the CDR3: TGTGCCAGTAGTCTGGGCAACCGACGGGGTGAGCAGTTCTTC. Translating gives CASSLGNRRGEQFF. This sequence joins TRBV19 and TRBJ2-1; D may be TRBD2 (5 bases). The CDR3 totals 14 residues. Trimming removed 5 bases at V and 9 bases at J, with 17 bases between. Germline lookup yields CDR1 LNHDA and CDR2 SQIVND (reference sequence).

The chain recombines TRBV5-1 with TRBJ2-3; tentatively, D is TRBD1 (5 bases). The germline CDR1 and CDR2 sequences are SGHRS and YFSETQ. Trimming removed 2 bases at V and 2 bases at J, with 12 bases between. The length of the CDR3 is 15 residues. The CDR3 nucleotides read TGCGCCAGCAGCTTACTCGCGACAGCCACAGATACGCAGTATTTT. As protein: CASSLLATATDTQYF.